A selection of T cell receptor beta chains follows, all from one sample in a study of CD8+ T cells in alopecia areata. Using immunoSEQ multiplex PCR, the repertoire was profiled, and TCRdb retains in-frame clones only, with some absent. The table has fewer than 250,000 clones, 60% seen once. This specimen consisted of CD4+ T cells sorted from blood, obtained at week 4, from a patient treated with tofacitinib. These receptors were collected from a human donor with alopecia areata. CDR3s leave out the opening cysteine and the closing phenylalanine or tryptophan. The listing skips clone size in some rows; elsewhere it reads once, few, many or a size class.

TRBJ2-2,TRBV29-1,few,SVSPLGTGELF
TRBJ2-5,TRBV18,.,ASSSEAGPEETQY
TRBJ2-7,TRBV11-2,.,ASSRLGGSGRREQY
TRBJ2-5,TRBV13,.,ASSFQGTETQY
TRBJ2-5,TRBV18,.,ASSLRTVEHQETQY
TRBJ1-2,TRBV30,.,AWSVGQGPNYGYT
TRBJ2-1,TRBV7-8,.,ASSLASGRYYNEQF
TRBJ1-1,TRBV2,.,ASRSWTGKTEAF
TRBJ2-1,TRBV7-3,.,ASRPGLAGEREQF
TRBJ2-7,TRBV5-6,.,ASSLVSAHEQY
TRBJ2-7,TRBV30,.,AWRPRETPYEQY
TRBJ1-2,TRBV30,.,AWRAPDGSYGYT
TRBJ2-2,TRBV19,.,ASSISGNTGELF
TRBJ1-4,TRBV7-9,few,ASSFRTGAGEKLF
TRBJ2-2,TRBV27,once,ASSFYGRAGRTGELF
TRBJ2-3,TRBV4-2,.,ASSHAGTDGNTQY
TRBJ2-1,TRBV25-1,.,ASSAYRPGLYNEQF
TRBJ2-7,TRBV4-2,few,ASSQGQAAYEQY
TRBJ2-4,TRBV6-5,few,ASTAENIQY
TRBJ2-5,TRBV30,.,AWSPARLDRQETQY